These 26 T cell receptor beta chains share one sample of origin, sequenced in a study of OX40 agonist ivuxolimab in advanced cancers. Here immunoSEQ multiplex PCR was the method, and the copy in TCRdb shows in-frame clones only, minus some. The sample lists about 48,000 clones; more than 75% were seen once. The starting material was CD4+ or CD8+ T cells sorted from blood, obtained in a trial of the OX40 agonist ivuxolimab. The receptors come from an adult with an advanced solid tumor such as melanoma, head and neck, liver or kidney cancer.

This sequence joins TRBV2 and TRBJ2-5; the D is unclear. The J call may not be correct, given that the DNA end is closer to TRBJ2-7. CDR3 size: 14 residues. Germline V gene lookup returns CDR1 SNHLY and CDR2 FYNNEI. CDR3 region: CASRRQTSTYEQYF. In DNA form, the CDR3 reads TGTGCCAGCAGGCGACAAACAAGCACCTACGAGCAGTACTTC.

V is TRBV9 and J is TRBJ1-1; 7 nucleotides agree with TRBD1. The V segment lost 3 bases and the J segment 3 bases; nucleotides outside the gene matches: 8. The germline gives CDR1 SGDLS, CDR2 YYNGEE. The CDR3 is 15 residues long. The DNA for the CDR3 is TGTGCCAGCAGCGAGGGGGCGCGGTCGTACACTGAAGCTTTCTTT. It yields the protein CASSEGARSYTEAFF. Full variable domain (outside the CDR3, taken from reference TRBV9 and TRBJ1-1): DSGVTQTPKHLITATGQRVTLRCSPRSGDLSVYWYQQSLDQGLQFLIQYYNGEERAKGNILERFSAQQFPDLHSELNLSSLELGDSALYFCASSEGARSYTEAFFGQGTRLTVV.

The V and J genes are TRBV29-1 and TRBJ2-6; D may be TRBD2 (6 bases). V lost 4 bases to trimming and J lost 4 bases, with 20 bases between them. This CDR3 has 17 amino acids. CDR1 and CDR2 (germline): SQVTM, ANQGSEA. Here the CDR3 reads CSVVKDYLVRGANVLTF. CDR3 coding DNA: TGCAGCGTTGTCAAGGACTACCTAGTGCGCGGGGCCAACGTCCTGACTTTC.

The V call is TRBV7-3, the J call TRBJ2-7; the D gene could be TRBD1 or TRBD2 (5 bases each). Germline loops: CDR1 SGHTA, CDR2 FQGTGA. The CDR3 spans 14 residues. The V gene lost 0 bases and the J gene lost 5 bases, with 11 bases spanning the gap. The CDR3 DNA follows: TGTGCCAGCAGCTTAACGGGACCAAGTGACGAGCAGTACTTC. Translation gives CASSLTGPSDEQYF. Full variable domain (rest looked up from reference TRBV7-3 and TRBJ2-7): GAGVSQTPSNKVTEKGKYVELRCDPISGHTALYWYRQSLGQGPEFLIYFQGTGAADDSGLPNDRFFAVRPEGSVSTLKIQRTERGDSAVYLCASSLTGPSDEQYFGPGTRLTVT.

The chain carries TRBV5-1 and TRBJ2-3; 7 positions match TRBD2. The CDR3 is 16 amino acids. Trimming took 8 bases from V and 0 from J; bases not matched to a gene: 12. CDR1 SGHRS and CDR2 YFSETQ come from the germline V gene. The CDR3 loop reads CASQEGTTLSTDTQYF. The CDR3 DNA sequence: TGCGCCAGTCAGGAAGGGACTACTCTTAGCACAGATACGCAGTATTTT.

The V call is TRBV6-4, the J call TRBJ1-5; weak D call: TRBD1 (5 bases). The length of the CDR3 is 13 residues. Trimming shortened V by 5 bases and J by 6 bases, and 11 bases separated the two germline ends. CDR1 and CDR2 from the germline V gene are MRHNA and SNTAGT. This CDR3 is CASSIGAGQPQHF. CDR3 DNA sequence: TGTGCCAGCAGTATAGGGGCCGGTCAGCCCCAGCATTTT.

This clone was seen a handful of times. The chain combines TRBV6-1 with TRBJ2-7; possibly TRBD1 for D (6 bases). The V gene's germline CDR1 is MNHNS and CDR2 SASEGT. V lost 8 bases and J lost 1, with 15 bases in between. The CDR3 has 14 residues. The CDR3 DNA reads TGTGCCAGCTGCCCGACAGGTTCATCCTACGAGCAGTACTTC. Protein: CASCPTGSSYEQYF.

This clone was counted between two and nine times. The gene calls are TRBV18 and TRBJ1-5; D gene ambiguous. The germline V and J ends were trimmed by 4 bases and 4 bases, with 8 bases remaining between them. Germline V gene sequence: CDR1 KGHSH, CDR2 LQKENI. The CDR3 has 13 amino acids. CDR3 sequence: CASSRDENQPQHF. The CDR3 nucleotides are TGTGCCAGCTCACGTGATGAAAATCAGCCCCAGCATTTT.

The chain has TRBV7-9 and TRBJ2-3; D unresolved. The CDR3 covers 14 residues. Germline assignment: CDR1 SEHNR and CDR2 FQNEAQ (reference sequence). Trimming took 6 bases from V and 0 from J, leaving 10 bases between them. The CDR3 protein is CASRVGYSTDTQYF. The CDR3 nucleotides are TGTGCCAGCAGGGTGGGGTATAGCACAGATACGCAGTATTTT.

This clone showed up just once. The chain recombines TRBV28 with TRBJ2-7; perhaps TRBD1 as D (6 bases). CDR3 length: 13 residues. V lost 8 bases, J lost 2 bases, and 13 bases lay in between. Germline V lookup: CDR1 MDHEN, CDR2 SYDVKM. The CDR3 here is CASVSGDTYEQYF. In nucleotides, the CDR3 is TGTGCCAGCGTATCCGGGGACACCTACGAGCAGTACTTC.

This chain joins TRBV19 and TRBJ2-1; perhaps TRBD2 as D (5 bases). The CDR3 runs to 13 residues. The V gene's germline CDR1 is LNHDA and CDR2 SQIVND (reference sequence). The V end was cut by 1 base, the J end by 11 bases, with 12 bases between. The CDR3 nucleotides are TGTGCCAGTAGTATAGGCCCCCGGGATAAGCAGTTCTTC. This translates into CASSIGPRDKQFF.

The chain carries TRBV10-2 and TRBJ2-3; D is uncertain. Trimming left V 6 bases short and J 0 bases short, with 7 bases between. Per the germline V gene, CDR1 is WSHSY and CDR2 is SAAADI. This CDR3 region has 13 residues. This chain's CDR3 is CASRESSTDTQYF. CDR3 bases: TGCGCCAGCAGGGAGAGTAGCACAGATACGCAGTATTTT.

The V and J genes are TRBV2 and TRBJ1-2; 7 bases fit TRBD1. The V gene's germline CDR1 is SNHLY and CDR2 FYNNEI. The CDR3 runs 13 residues. V lost 6 bases, J lost 6 bases, and 7 bases stayed unmatched. The CDR3 nucleotides are TGTGCCAGCAGGCTCAGGGGGGGCCATGGCTACACCTTC. Protein: CASRLRGGHGYTF.

The rearrangement joins TRBV18 to TRBJ2-1; 11 positions match TRBD2. This CDR3 is 16 amino acids long. Looked up from germline, CDR1 is KGHSH and CDR2 is LQKENI. The V gene end was trimmed by 6 bases and the J gene end by 7 bases; junction bases not matched to a gene: 11. Written as DNA, the CDR3 is TGTGCCAGCTCCCTTTTAGCGGGAGGGCCGAGTAATGAGCAGTTCTTC. This sequence encodes CASSLLAGGPSNEQFF. The entire variable domain, with the rest obtained from reference TRBV18 and TRBJ2-1, is as follows: NAGVMQNPRHLVRRRGQEARLRCSPMKGHSHVYWYRQLPEEGLKFMVYLQKENIIDESGMPKERFSAEFPKEGPSILRIQQVVRGDSAAYFCASSLLAGGPSNEQFFGPGTRLTVL.

This chain links TRBV5-6 with TRBJ1-1, with a possible D match to TRBD1 (6 bases). Trimming took off 7 bases at V and 0 bases at J, with 19 bases between the two ends. The CDR3 is made up of 16 amino acids. CDR1 and CDR2 from the germline V gene are SGHDT and YYEEEE. CDR3 DNA sequence: TGTGCCAGCGGCGGGGGCCCTACCCTGATGAACACTGAAGCTTTCTTT. Protein: CASGGGPTLMNTEAFF.

The chain employs TRBV28 and TRBJ2-1, with 14 bases fitting TRBD2. Germline V gene sequence: CDR1 MDHEN, CDR2 SYDVKM. This CDR3 is built from 16 residues. V lost 5 bases to trimming and J lost 4 bases; unmatched junction nucleotides: 4. Here the CDR3 reads CASSVRTSGRYNEQFF. The CDR3 DNA sequence: TGTGCCAGCAGTGTTCGGACTAGCGGGAGGTACAATGAGCAGTTCTTC.

The chain links TRBV6-5 to TRBJ2-7; D gene ambiguous. The CDR3 totals 15 residues. Germline CDR1 is MNHEY and CDR2 is SVGAGI. Trimming stripped 7 bases from V and 0 bases from J, with 16 bases between. CDR3 bases: TGTGCCAGCAAGGCTGTGGCAGGTGACTCCTACGAGCAGTACTTC. It yields the protein CASKAVAGDSYEQYF.

The V and J genes are TRBV19 and TRBJ2-3; D gene unclear. The CDR3 runs 11 residues. Germline V gene sequence: CDR1 LNHDA, CDR2 SQIVND (reference sequence). Trimming left V 6 bases short and J 4 bases short, with 5 bases between. In DNA, the CDR3 is TGTGCCAGTAGCTCATCAGATACGCAGTATTTT. Its translation is CASSSSDTQYF.

The count of this clone is one. The genes are TRBV18 and TRBJ1-2, with TRBD1 as a possible D gene (5 bases). The length of the CDR3 is 14 residues. V was shortened by 6 bases and J by 2 bases, with 13 bases between the two germline ends. From germline, CDR1 is KGHSH and CDR2 LQKENI. CDR3 DNA: TGTGCCAGCTCTGGGGCGAGGGAAAACTATGGCTACACCTTC. Its protein product is CASSGARENYGYTF.

V gene TRBV4-1 combines with J gene TRBJ2-2; D not certain. The CDR3 consists of 15 residues. The germline CDR1 and CDR2 sequences are MGHRA and YSYEKL. V shed 3 bases and J shed 5 bases, with 13 bases lying between them. DNA for the CDR3: TGCGCCAGCAGCCACTTATTCGGTGGGACCGGGGAGCTGTTTTTT. Its translation: CASSHLFGGTGELFF.

On this clone itself: The sample holds other DNA sequences that translate to the same CDR3. This chain links TRBV4-2 with TRBJ1-1, with D uncertain. Germline CDR1 LGHNA, CDR2 YNFKEQ. CDR3 length equals 15 residues. V was cut by 1 base and J by 1 base, with 10 bases left in between. Written as DNA, the CDR3 is TGTGCCAGCAGCCAAGGTGGCAGACAGAACACTGAAGCTTTCTTT. Translation: CASSQGGRQNTEAFF.

This rearrangement joins TRBV30 to TRBJ1-5; 9 nucleotides agree with TRBD1. This CDR3 is 14 amino acids long. The V segment lost 5 bases and the J segment 4 bases; nucleotides outside the gene matches: 6. Germline V gene data show CDR1 as GTSNPN and CDR2 as SVGIG (reference sequence). CDR3 sequence (DNA): TGTGCCTGGGCCGGGACAGGGCCGAATCAGCCCCAGCATTTT. Amino acids: CAWAGTGPNQPQHF.

The chain uses TRBV6-6 and TRBJ1-2; TRBD1 matches at 9 bases. The CDR3 has 14 residues. The V gene end was trimmed by 1 base and the J gene end by 8 bases; junction bases not matched to a gene: 5. Germline CDR1 and CDR2: MNHNY and SVGAGI (reference sequence). The CDR3 sequence: CASSYWGQGEGYTF. Here the CDR3 DNA reads TGTGCCAGCAGTTACTGGGGACAGGGAGAAGGCTACACCTTC.

The V and J genes are TRBV18 and TRBJ1-6; D not resolved. The V end lost 6 bases, the J end lost 8 bases, and 20 bases lay between the germline ends. The CDR3 contains 16 residues. Germline V gene lookup returns CDR1 KGHSH and CDR2 LQKENI. CDR3 coding DNA: TGTGCCAGCTCCTCTGAGAGTCCGGTTGTTTATTCACCCCTCCACTTT. It translates to CASSSESPVVYSPLHF.

V usage is TRBV4-2 and J usage is TRBJ2-2; the match to TRBD2 covers 11 bases. Unmatched junction bases numbered 5, after V lost 0 bases and J lost 8 bases. The CDR3 runs 16 residues. Looked up from germline, CDR1 is LGHNA and CDR2 is YNFKEQ. CDR3 region: CASSQEVSGRAGELFF. In DNA, the CDR3 is TGTGCCAGCAGCCAAGAGGTTAGCGGGAGGGCAGGGGAGCTGTTTTTT.

The chain carries TRBV2 and TRBJ1-2; 10 bases agree with TRBD1. This CDR3 region has 16 residues. Germline CDR1 is SNHLY and CDR2 is FYNNEI. Losses at the gene ends were 0 bases for V and 4 bases for J; bases not matched to a gene: 5. The CDR3 DNA reads TGTGCCAGCAGTGAAGCTAGGACAGGGGGAGTCTATGGCTACACCTTC. Amino acids: CASSEARTGGVYGYTF. Variable domain in full (rest from reference TRBV2 and TRBJ1-2): EPEVTQTPSHQVTQMGQEVILRCVPISNHLYFYWYRQILGQKVEFLVSFYNNEISEKSEIFDDQFSVERPDGSNFTLKIRSTKLEDSAMYFCASSEARTGGVYGYTFGSGTRLTVV.